This is a list of T cell receptor beta chains from one sample in a study of Graves' ophthalmopathy and Graves' hyperthyroidism. TCRdb re-called the multiplex PCR reads through MiXCR, storing one row per CDR3 protein. The table records hundreds of thousands of distinct CDR3 sequences, under 25% of them present only once. Sequencing was carried out using peripheral blood. Every receptor here comes from a woman aged 18-35 years with stable Graves' hyperthyroidism. Both conserved end residues are part of each CDR3. Fields, in order: clone size, V gene, D gene, CDR3 length, J gene, CDR3 DNA, CDR3 protein. The D gene is left open where the match is weak. For some rows the clone size is stated as once, few or many, or as a class when expanded; others skip it.

clone size: NA; V gene: TRBV27; D gene: TRBD2; CDR3 length: 14; J gene: TRBJ2-7; CDR3 DNA: TGTGCCAGCAGTACAATCGGGGGGACCTACGAGCAGTACTTC; CDR3 protein: CASSTIGGTYEQYF
clone size: many; V gene: TRBV10-3; D gene: TRBD1; CDR3 length: 16; J gene: TRBJ2-6; CDR3 DNA: TGTGCCATCAGTGGGGGACAGAGCTCTGGGGCCAACGTCCTGACTTTC; CDR3 protein: CAISGGQSSGANVLTF
clone size: NA; V gene: TRBV12-3/TRBV12-4; D gene: TRBD1; CDR3 length: 16; J gene: TRBJ1-5; CDR3 DNA: TGTGCCAGCAGTAACAGGGGTGGAGGGAGCGATCAGCCTCAGCATTTT; CDR3 protein: CASSNRGGGSDQPQHF
clone size: many; V gene: TRBV12-3/TRBV12-4; D gene: NA; CDR3 length: 13; J gene: TRBJ2-2; CDR3 DNA: TGTGCCAGCAGTTTAATGGTCGGTGGGGAGCTGTTTTTT; CDR3 protein: CASSLMVGGELFF
clone size: many; V gene: TRBV27; D gene: NA; CDR3 length: 16; J gene: TRBJ1-1; CDR3 DNA: TGTGCCAGCAGTTTATCCGCTTGGGGGCGGAACACTGAAGCTTTCTTT; CDR3 protein: CASSLSAWGRNTEAFF
clone size: many; V gene: TRBV27; D gene: TRBD1; CDR3 length: 15; J gene: TRBJ1-1; CDR3 DNA: TGTGCCAGCAGTACGGGACAGGGGGCGAGGACTGAAGCTTTCTTT; CDR3 protein: CASSTGQGARTEAFF
clone size: NA; V gene: TRBV20-1; D gene: NA; CDR3 length: 13; J gene: TRBJ1-2; CDR3 DNA: TGCAGTGCGAGGGACACCCGTGGCTATGGCTACACCTTC; CDR3 protein: CSARDTRGYGYTF
clone size: NA; V gene: TRBV13; D gene: TRBD1; CDR3 length: 15; J gene: TRBJ1-1; CDR3 DNA: TGTGCCAGCAGCTCCAGGGACAGGGGGGACACTGAAGCTTTCTTT; CDR3 protein: CASSSRDRGDTEAFF
clone size: many; V gene: TRBV7-2; D gene: NA; CDR3 length: 14; J gene: TRBJ2-7; CDR3 DNA: TGTGCCAGCAGCTTTAGGCAGGGGGGCTACGAGCAGTACTTC; CDR3 protein: CASSFRQGGYEQYF
clone size: many; V gene: TRBV6-5; D gene: TRBD1; CDR3 length: 14; J gene: TRBJ1-1; CDR3 DNA: TGTGCCAGCAGAAGGACAGGGGCCGTCACTGAAGCTTTCTTT; CDR3 protein: CASRRTGAVTEAFF
clone size: many; V gene: TRBV7-8; D gene: NA; CDR3 length: 15; J gene: TRBJ2-2; CDR3 DNA: TGTGCCAGCAGCTTAGGAGTCCTCGACACCGGGGAGCTGTTTTTT; CDR3 protein: CASSLGVLDTGELFF
clone size: many; V gene: TRBV19; D gene: NA; CDR3 length: 15; J gene: TRBJ2-7; CDR3 DNA: TGTGCCAGTAGTACCTCCCCGGACAAGACCTACGAGCAGTACTTC; CDR3 protein: CASSTSPDKTYEQYF
clone size: NA; V gene: TRBV27; D gene: TRBD1; CDR3 length: 15; J gene: TRBJ2-7; CDR3 DNA: TGTGCCAGCAGTTTACTGACAGGGGGCTATAACGAGCAGTACTTC; CDR3 protein: CASSLLTGGYNEQYF
clone size: NA; V gene: TRBV6-5; D gene: TRBD2; CDR3 length: 16; J gene: TRBJ2-7; CDR3 DNA: TGTGCCAGCAGTTCTCGCCACGGGGGGAGCTCCTACGAGCAGTACTTC; CDR3 protein: CASSSRHGGSSYEQYF
clone size: many; V gene: TRBV12-3/TRBV12-4; D gene: NA; CDR3 length: 14; J gene: TRBJ1-5; CDR3 DNA: TGTGCCAGCAGTTTGCGGGGACCCGAGATGCCCCAGCATTTT; CDR3 protein: CASSLRGPEMPQHF
clone size: medium-sized; V gene: TRBV19; D gene: TRBD1; CDR3 length: 13; J gene: TRBJ2-7; CDR3 DNA: TGTGCCAGATCCGGGACAGCGGCCTACGAGCAGTACTTC; CDR3 protein: CARSGTAAYEQYF
clone size: many; V gene: TRBV28; D gene: NA; CDR3 length: 15; J gene: TRBJ2-4; CDR3 DNA: TGTGCCAGCAGTTTGGGTGCGGGCCCTGGAAACATTAAGTACTTC; CDR3 protein: CASSLGAGPGNIKYF
clone size: NA; V gene: TRBV15; D gene: TRBD1; CDR3 length: 14; J gene: TRBJ1-2; CDR3 DNA: TGTGCCACCAGCAGAGACACAGGGGCCTGGGGCTACACCTTC; CDR3 protein: CATSRDTGAWGYTF
clone size: many; V gene: TRBV19; D gene: TRBD1; CDR3 length: 13; J gene: TRBJ1-2; CDR3 DNA: TGTGCCAGTAGGGGACAGGGGGCCTCTGGCTACACCTTC; CDR3 protein: CASRGQGASGYTF
clone size: many; V gene: TRBV6-2/TRBV6-3; D gene: NA; CDR3 length: 13; J gene: TRBJ1-1; CDR3 DNA: TGTGCCAGCACTTACTCCCGTGGGACTGAAGCTTTCTTT; CDR3 protein: CASTYSRGTEAFF
clone size: many; V gene: TRBV5-1; D gene: NA; CDR3 length: 14; J gene: TRBJ1-6; CDR3 DNA: TGCGCCAGCAGCCTGGGGGTTGTGGATTCACCCCTCCACTTT; CDR3 protein: CASSLGVVDSPLHF
clone size: many; V gene: TRBV28; D gene: TRBD2; CDR3 length: 15; J gene: TRBJ2-7; CDR3 DNA: TGTGCCAGCAGGCCTTATAGCGGGGAAACCTACGAGCAGTACTTC; CDR3 protein: CASRPYSGETYEQYF
clone size: NA; V gene: TRBV27; D gene: TRBD1; CDR3 length: 14; J gene: TRBJ1-1; CDR3 DNA: TGTGCCAGCATTGATACAGGGGGCGCGACTGAAGCTTTCTTT; CDR3 protein: CASIDTGGATEAFF
clone size: many; V gene: TRBV6-1; D gene: NA; CDR3 length: 16; J gene: TRBJ1-5; CDR3 DNA: TGTGCCAGCAGTGAAGCTACAGGGACGAGACTTCAGCCCCAGCATTTT; CDR3 protein: CASSEATGTRLQPQHF
clone size: many; V gene: TRBV25-1; D gene: NA; CDR3 length: 16; J gene: TRBJ2-5; CDR3 DNA: TGTGCCAGCAGTGAATCGGGGTCCCCTGCCCAAGAGACCCAGTACTTC; CDR3 protein: CASSESGSPAQETQYF
clone size: many; V gene: TRBV20-1; D gene: NA; CDR3 length: 13; J gene: TRBJ2-7; CDR3 DNA: TGCAGTGCGGTCCGGGACACCTCCTACGAGCAGTACTTC; CDR3 protein: CSAVRDTSYEQYF
clone size: few; V gene: TRBV10-3; D gene: NA; CDR3 length: 13; J gene: TRBJ1-5; CDR3 DNA: TGTGCCATTGGACAGAGCAACAATCAGCCCCAGCATTTT; CDR3 protein: CAIGQSNNQPQHF
clone size: many; V gene: TRBV30; D gene: NA; CDR3 length: 12; J gene: TRBJ2-4; CDR3 DNA: TGTGCCTGGGGACCGAGGAAAAACATTAAGTACTTC; CDR3 protein: CAWGPRKNIKYF
clone size: many; V gene: TRBV20-1; D gene: NA; CDR3 length: 15; J gene: TRBJ2-7; CDR3 DNA: TGCAGTGCTAGACGTACCGGTCAGGGAACCGACGAGCAGTACTTC; CDR3 protein: CSARRTGQGTDEQYF
clone size: many; V gene: TRBV6-2/TRBV6-3; D gene: NA; CDR3 length: 15; J gene: TRBJ1-5; CDR3 DNA: TGTGCCAGCAGTTACTCGCCCGGGGCGGAGGGGACCCAGCATTTT; CDR3 protein: CASSYSPGAEGTQHF
clone size: many; V gene: TRBV7-9; D gene: TRBD2; CDR3 length: 14; J gene: TRBJ2-2; CDR3 DNA: TGTGCCAACTCGACTAGCGGCGCACCCGGGGAGCTGTTTTTT; CDR3 protein: CANSTSGAPGELFF